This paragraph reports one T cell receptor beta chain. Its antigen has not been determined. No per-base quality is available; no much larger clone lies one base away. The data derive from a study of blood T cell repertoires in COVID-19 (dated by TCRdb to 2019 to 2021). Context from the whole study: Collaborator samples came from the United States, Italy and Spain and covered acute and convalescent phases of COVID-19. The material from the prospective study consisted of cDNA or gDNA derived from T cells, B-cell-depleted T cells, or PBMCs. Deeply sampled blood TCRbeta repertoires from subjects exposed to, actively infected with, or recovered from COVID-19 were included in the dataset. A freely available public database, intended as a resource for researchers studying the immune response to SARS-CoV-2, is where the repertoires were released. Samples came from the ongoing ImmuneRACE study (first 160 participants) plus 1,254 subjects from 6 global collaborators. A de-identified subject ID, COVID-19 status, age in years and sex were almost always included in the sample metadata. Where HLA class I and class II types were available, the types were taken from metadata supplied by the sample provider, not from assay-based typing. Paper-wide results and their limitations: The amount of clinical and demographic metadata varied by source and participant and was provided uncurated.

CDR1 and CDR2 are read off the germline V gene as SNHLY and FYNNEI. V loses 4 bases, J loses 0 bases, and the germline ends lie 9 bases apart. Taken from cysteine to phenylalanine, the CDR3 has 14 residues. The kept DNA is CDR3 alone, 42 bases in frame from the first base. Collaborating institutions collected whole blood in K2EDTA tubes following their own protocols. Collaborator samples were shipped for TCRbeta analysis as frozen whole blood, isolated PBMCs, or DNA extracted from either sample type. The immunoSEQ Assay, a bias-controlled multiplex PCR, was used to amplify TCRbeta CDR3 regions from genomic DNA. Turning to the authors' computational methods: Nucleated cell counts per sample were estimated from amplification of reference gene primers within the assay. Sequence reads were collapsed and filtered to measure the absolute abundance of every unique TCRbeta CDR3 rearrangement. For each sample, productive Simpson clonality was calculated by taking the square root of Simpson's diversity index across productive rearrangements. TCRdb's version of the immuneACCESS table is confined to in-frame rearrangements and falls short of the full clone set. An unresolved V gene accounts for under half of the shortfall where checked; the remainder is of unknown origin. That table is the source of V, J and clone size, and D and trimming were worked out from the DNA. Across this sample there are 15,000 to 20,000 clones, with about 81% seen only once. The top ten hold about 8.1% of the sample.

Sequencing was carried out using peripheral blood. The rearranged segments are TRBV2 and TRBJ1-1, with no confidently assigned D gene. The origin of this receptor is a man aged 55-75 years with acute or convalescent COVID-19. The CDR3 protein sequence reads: CASSVQRMNTEAFF. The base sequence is TGTGCCAGCAGTGTTCAGCGCATGAACACTGAAGCTTTCTTT.